Below, one T cell receptor beta chain is given with its context. Per germline, CDR1 SGHRS and CDR2 YFSETQ. This CDR3 comprises 14 residues. This record comes from a study of T cell changes during pregnancy in multiple sclerosis. Sequenced by immunoSEQ multiplex PCR; TCRdb stores in-frame clones only, minus some. Among 71,000 or so clones listed, more than 90% were seen once. The receptor was derived from a female donor with multiple sclerosis, enrolled in a pregnancy study. V usage is TRBV5-1 and J usage is TRBJ2-5, with TRBD2 matching 11 bases. TRBJ2-7 explains the end of the DNA better; the J call may be wrong. This material consisted of peripheral blood, taken in the third trimester of pregnancy. CDR3 sequence reads: CASSPTSGTYEQYF. For the CDR3, the DNA is TGCGCCAGCAGCCCGACTAGCGGGACCTACGAGCAGTACTTC.